This entry lists 28 T cell receptor beta chains sequenced from one sample in a study of regulatory T cells in long-lasting Graves disease (dated by TCRdb to the early 2020s). The time point label, as the study defines it: newly diagnosed GD, antithyroid drugs for less than 3 months. RNA was extracted from PBMCs in TRIzol for both TCR sequencing and RNA sequencing. Library construction relied on multiplex PCR. Sequencing was carried out with an Illumina HiSeq 4000. TCR beta libraries were built with iRepertoire HTBI primers and Arm-PCR amplification of CDR3 regions. TCRdb trimmed the raw reads at Q25, called clones with MiXCR and kept productive beta chains. Merged by CDR3 protein, the rows form single entries marked with the most common genes and DNA. This sample has hundreds of thousands of distinct CDR3 sequences in its table, and over 15% of those were observed once. The ten largest make up less than 35% of the sample.

This same sample was also part of a study on T cells in Graves' hyperthyroidism and ophthalmopathy.

The sequences come from peripheral blood mononuclear cells (PBMCs), collected at new diagnosis, from a patient treated with antithyroid drugs. The receptors here all came from a middle-aged man with Graves disease. Donor details come from another sample of the same person, matched by shared clones.

This clonotype occurred many times. The chain uses TRBV6-1 and TRBJ1-4; D is unclear. In germline, CDR1 is MNHNS, CDR2 SASEGT. V was clipped by 6 bases and J by 7 bases, with 21 bases between them. The CDR3 is 16 amino acids. The CDR3 sequence is CASRKIVPRRSEKLFF. CDR3 sequence (DNA): TGTGCCAGCAGGAAAATAGTCCCGCGCAGAAGTGAAAAACTGTTTTTT.

This clonotype showed up many times. V and J are TRBV10-3 and TRBJ2-5; TRBD1 matches at 7 bases. CDR1 is ENHRY and CDR2 is SYGVKD in the germline V gene. The CDR3 runs to 14 residues. Trimming took 6 bases from V and 5 from J; bases not matched to a gene: 9. The CDR3 nucleotides read TGTGCCATCAGCCGACAGGGAACCGGGGAGACCCAGTACTTC. Amino acids: CAISRQGTGETQYF.

The rearrangement joins TRBV20-1 to TRBJ1-6, with no clear D. The CDR3 has 14 residues. V was clipped by 3 bases and J by 7 bases, with 13 bases between them. The germline V gene has CDR1 DFQATT and CDR2 SNEGSKA (reference sequence). The CDR3 here is CSASNRVLNSPLHF. The CDR3 DNA sequence: TGCAGTGCTAGTAACCGGGTCCTCAATTCACCCCTCCACTTT.

This clonotype is medium-sized by share. The chain employs TRBV7-9 and TRBJ2-3, with 7 bases matching TRBD1. There are 20 residues in the CDR3. The germline V gene encodes CDR1 SEHNR and CDR2 FQNEAQ (reference sequence). V shed 2 bases, J shed 5 bases, and the junction held 22 bases outside the gene matches. CDR3 sequence: CASSLLIRPETGDRGDTQYF. In nucleotides, the CDR3 is TGTGCCAGCAGCTTATTAATCCGGCCCGAGACTGGGGACAGAGGAGATACGCAGTATTTT.

This clonotype has a count of ten or more. This chain uses TRBV18 with TRBJ2-2, with D possibly matching TRBD2 (5 bases). From germline, CDR1 is KGHSH and CDR2 LQKENI. The V gene lost 1 base and the J gene lost 1 base, with 7 bases spanning the gap. There are 15 residues in the CDR3. Written as DNA, the CDR3 is TGTGCCAGCTCACCACGACGGGAGAACACCGGGGAGCTGTTTTTT. Translating gives CASSPRRENTGELFF.

The genes are TRBV12-3 or TRBV12-4 and TRBJ1-4, with 7 bases identical to TRBD1. The J segment lost 4 bases and the V segment lost 6 bases, leaving 8 bases of the junction unmatched. The CDR3 spans 15 residues. The CDR3: CASSIWTGVNEKLFF. CDR3 in DNA: TGTGCCAGCAGCATCTGGACAGGAGTTAATGAAAAACTGTTTTTT.

This rearrangement joins TRBV2 to TRBJ1-6; D might be TRBD1 (5 bases). The ends were cut back, 7 bases at V and 3 bases at J, with 10 bases in the middle. The germline V gene encodes CDR1 SNHLY and CDR2 FYNNEI. CDR3 length: 14 amino acids. The CDR3 DNA reads TGTGCCAGCACGGGGGTCGGCTATAATTCACCCCTCCACTTT. Its protein product is CASTGVGYNSPLHF.

About this clonotype itself: A much more abundant neighbour one base away suggests this may be a read error. The chain recombines TRBV20-1 with TRBJ2-7; no firm D call. V dropped 3 bases and J dropped 7 bases, with 10 bases sitting between them. Germline assignment: CDR1 DFQATT and CDR2 SNEGSKA (reference sequence). This CDR3 is built from 11 residues. The DNA for the CDR3 is TGCAGTGCTAGTGCAGGCAATGAGCAGTACTTC. It translates to CSASAGNEQYF.

At least ten counts were recorded for this clonotype. The J gene is TRBJ1-1, the V gene TRBV29-1; D is possibly TRBD1 (6 bases). Per germline, CDR1 SQVTM and CDR2 ANQGSEA. This CDR3 is 12 amino acids long. V lost 0 bases and J 11 bases, leaving 13 bases between the germline ends. The CDR3 sequence is CSVEEGARAAFF. The CDR3 nucleotides are TGCAGCGTTGAAGAGGGGGCAAGGGCTGCTTTCTTT.

This clonotype was counted ten times or more. The chain couples TRBV28 to TRBJ2-7; D may be TRBD1 (6 bases). This CDR3 has 14 residues. The germline CDR1 and CDR2 sequences are MDHEN and SYDVKM. The V and J ends lost 5 bases and 2 bases respectively, with 13 bases between them. The CDR3 nucleotides read TGTGCCAGCAGTATACCGGGACACACCTACGAGCAGTACTTC. Its translation: CASSIPGHTYEQYF.

This clonotype was seen at least ten times. The gene calls are TRBV12-3 or TRBV12-4 and TRBJ1-1, with a possible D match to TRBD1 (5 bases). The CDR3 is made up of 14 amino acids. V was cut by 4 bases and J by 1 base, with 10 bases left in between. CDR3: CASSSDIKNTEAFF. The CDR3 DNA is TGTGCCAGCAGTTCGGACATAAAGAACACTGAAGCTTTCTTT.

In its sample, this clonotype was seen a few times. The chain carries TRBV6-1 and TRBJ1-6, with 9 bases fitting TRBD1. V was clipped by 4 bases and J by 9 bases; unmatched bases: 4. In germline, CDR1 is MNHNS, CDR2 SASEGT. The CDR3 is made up of 14 amino acids. The CDR3 sequence is CASSAGTGISPLHF. Written as DNA, the CDR3 is TGTGCCAGCAGTGCCGGGACAGGGATTTCACCCCTCCACTTT.

This clonotype was counted at least ten times. This chain links TRBV7-3 with TRBJ2-3; 11 bases are a match to TRBD2. This CDR3 has 16 residues. The germline gives CDR1 SGHTA, CDR2 FQGTGA. After removal of 0 bases from V and 6 bases from J, the junction contained 5 bases not matched to a gene. The CDR3 reads CASSLTPSGGPDTQYF. Written as DNA, the CDR3 is TGTGCCAGCAGCTTAACCCCTAGCGGGGGGCCGGATACGCAGTATTTT.

This clonotype occurred many times. The V gene is TRBV7-8, the J gene TRBJ1-4; 9 bases fit TRBD1. The CDR3 runs 16 residues. Germline V gene lookup returns CDR1 SGHVS and CDR2 FQNEAQ. The V segment lost 3 bases and the J segment 7 bases; nucleotides outside the gene matches: 9. CDR3 protein: CASSFDPGQGREKLFF. The CDR3 bases are TGTGCCAGCAGCTTCGATCCGGGACAGGGACGTGAAAAACTGTTTTTT.

This clonotype was recorded at least ten times. The rearrangement joins TRBV5-8 to TRBJ2-3, with 7 bases matching TRBD2. With V trimmed by 0 bases and J by 2 bases, 6 bases remained unmatched. The germline CDR1 and CDR2 sequences are SGHTS and YDEGEE. This CDR3 is built from 16 residues. The CDR3 is CASSLGALAATDTQYF. CDR3 sequence (DNA): TGTGCCAGCAGCTTGGGGGCGCTAGCGGCCACAGATACGCAGTATTTT.

This clonotype was observed at least ten times. The chain combines TRBV20-1 with TRBJ1-2; weak D call: TRBD1 (5 bases). CDR3 length equals 18 residues. V lost 0 bases to trimming and J lost 2 bases, with 22 bases between them. The germline V gene encodes CDR1 DFQATT and CDR2 SNEGSKA (reference sequence). The chain's CDR3 is CSARDRVKQGLRNYGYTF. In DNA, the CDR3 is TGCAGTGCTAGAGATCGAGTCAAGCAGGGTTTAAGAAACTATGGCTACACCTTC.

This clonotype has at least ten counts. V usage is TRBV7-9 and J usage is TRBJ2-1, with TRBD2 matching over 11 bases. CDR1 and CDR2 from the germline V gene are SEHNR and FQNEAQ (reference sequence). With 4 bases clipped from V and 6 bases from J, the junction kept 5 bases outside the gene matches. The CDR3 is 15 residues long. In nucleotides, the CDR3 is TGTGCCAGCAGCTCCCTGGGGACTAGCGGCAATGAGCAGTTCTTC. It specifies CASSSLGTSGNEQFF.

There are many counts of this clonotype. The chain couples TRBV7-9 to TRBJ2-7; tentative D call: TRBD1 (6 bases). Trimming left V 1 base short and J 5 bases short, with 12 bases between. Germline V gives CDR1 SEHNR, CDR2 FQNEAQ (reference sequence). CDR3 length: 14 amino acids. The CDR3: CASSLVGQRNEQYF. The CDR3 DNA is TGTGCCAGCAGCTTAGTAGGACAGAGGAACGAGCAGTACTTC.

In this sample, this clonotype turned up a few times. V gene TRBV19 combines with J gene TRBJ1-2; TRBD1 is a possible D gene (6 bases). The germline gives CDR1 LNHDA, CDR2 SQIVND (reference sequence). Trimming removed 6 bases from V and 3 bases from J, with 17 bases in between. CDR3 length equals 15 residues. Here the CDR3 reads CASRSQGSKDYGYTF. As DNA, the CDR3 is TGTGCCAGTAGATCACAGGGATCGAAGGACTATGGCTACACCTTC.

This clonotype was seen only a few times. J is TRBJ2-2 and V is TRBV28; D not certain. The length of the CDR3 is 14 residues. Trimming removed 3 bases from V and 2 bases from J, with 7 bases in between. From germline, CDR1 is MDHEN and CDR2 SYDVKM. The CDR3 reads CASSFQANTGELFF. The CDR3 nucleotides are TGTGCCAGCAGTTTCCAGGCAAACACCGGGGAGCTGTTTTTT.

This clonotype showed up many times. CDR3 nucleotide sequence: TGTGCCAGCAGTTTAGCAGCCGAAAAACTGTTTTTT. Amino acids: CASSLAAEKLFF. This sequence joins TRBV28 and TRBJ1-4, with D uncertain. Germline loops: CDR1 MDHEN, CDR2 SYDVKM. This CDR3 region has 12 residues. V lost 2 bases, J lost 8 bases, and 6 bases lay in between.

The chain carries TRBV6-2 or TRBV6-3 and TRBJ1-4, with D hard to call. Trimming took off 4 bases at V and 11 bases at J, with 14 bases between the two ends. The CDR3 length is 13 residues. The germline gives CDR1 MNHEY, CDR2 SVGEGT. The CDR3 protein is CASSFQSSGKLFF. CDR3 in DNA: TGTGCCAGCAGTTTCCAGTCATCGGGGAAACTGTTTTTT.

This clonotype was observed many times. V is TRBV5-1 and J is TRBJ1-1, with 7 bases matching TRBD1. Germline CDR1 and CDR2: SGHRS and YFSETQ. V shed 4 bases and J 3 bases; nucleotides not matched to a gene: 12. The CDR3 length is 16 residues. The CDR3 bases are TGCGCCAGCAGCGAAGGGGGCAATATATTGGACACTGAAGCTTTCTTT. Encoded protein: CASSEGGNILDTEAFF.

Points on this clonotype: One base away lies a much larger clone, so this may be a sequencing read error. V and J are TRBV10-3 and TRBJ1-5; no clear D gene. The CDR3 runs 16 residues. Germline V gives CDR1 ENHRY, CDR2 SYGVKD. This CDR3 reads CAVSESTGVGNQPQHF. The CDR3 nucleotides read TGTGCCGTCAGTGAGTCGACCGGGGTTGGCAATCAGCCCCAGCATTTT.

The V and J genes are TRBV3-1 and TRBJ1-3; D is possibly TRBD1 (5 bases). The length of the CDR3 is 14 residues. The V end was cut by 4 bases, the J end by 4 bases, with 11 bases between. Germline V gene lookup returns CDR1 LGHDT and CDR2 YNNKEL (reference sequence). CDR3 DNA sequence: TGTGCCAGCAGCCCCGGGACTCTAGGAAACACCATATATTTT. Translated, it gives CASSPGTLGNTIYF.

This chain connects TRBV7-3 to TRBJ2-5; D is unclear. Germline CDR1 is SGHTA and CDR2 is FQGTGA. The CDR3 extends over 16 amino acids. Trimming took 1 base from V and 4 from J, leaving 16 bases between them. This chain's CDR3 is CASSLNAASMGETQYF. The DNA for the CDR3 is TGTGCCAGCAGCTTAAACGCAGCCTCGATGGGAGAGACCCAGTACTTC.

This clonotype appeared many times. This chain uses TRBV6-1 with TRBJ1-4; 7 bases align to TRBD1. CDR1 and CDR2 from the germline V gene are MNHNS and SASEGT. With V trimmed by 6 bases and J by 6 bases, 10 bases remained unmatched. This CDR3 spans 15 amino acids. The DNA for the CDR3 is TGTGCCAGCAGGACAGGGTACGGAAGAGATGAAAAACTGTTTTTT. Its protein product is CASRTGYGRDEKLFF.

The CDR3 bases are TGTGCCAGCAGTGAAGGGGTGGGGCCGGAAGAGACCCAGTACTTC. This translates into CASSEGVGPEETQYF. The genes are TRBV6-2 or TRBV6-3 and TRBJ2-5; D may be TRBD1 (5 bases). V was clipped by 5 bases and J by 3 bases, with 16 bases between them. CDR3 length: 15 residues. CDR1 MNHEY and CDR2 SVGEGT come from the germline V gene.